One sample yielded the 23 T cell receptor beta chains listed below, sequenced in a study of blood T cell repertoires in COVID-19. This table comes from immunoSEQ multiplex PCR, and its TCRdb copy is limited to in-frame clones, with some not included. This table has more than 350,000 clones, more than 75% appearing once. Sequences were obtained from PBMCs or T cells enriched from blood (not recorded which). These receptors came from a woman aged 45-60 years who had recovered from COVID-19.

J is TRBJ2-5 and V is TRBV7-9; a possible D gene is TRBD2 (6 bases). This CDR3 is built from 12 residues. The V end was cut by 8 bases, the J end by 2 bases, with 9 bases between. Germline CDR1 and CDR2: SEHNR and FQNEAQ (reference sequence). CDR3 DNA: TGTGCCAGCCGGAGCGGGCAAGAGACCCAGTACTTC. This gives the protein CASRSGQETQYF.

The V and J genes are TRBV13 and TRBJ2-6, with D uncertain. The CDR3 runs 15 residues. V was trimmed by 2 bases and J by 1 base, leaving 6 bases between them. Germline assignment: CDR1 PRHDT and CDR2 FYEKMQ (reference sequence). As DNA, the CDR3 is TGTGCCAGCAGCTTACTCGGGTCTGGGGCCAACGTCCTGACTTTC. Its translation is CASSLLGSGANVLTF.

CDR3 amino acids: CSVAQMNTEAFF. DNA of the CDR3: TGCAGCGTCGCCCAGATGAACACTGAAGCTTTCTTT. This chain connects TRBV29-1 to TRBJ1-1; D remains ambiguous. The germline V gene encodes CDR1 SQVTM and CDR2 ANQGSEA. V lost 6 bases to trimming and J lost 0 bases, with 8 bases between them. The CDR3 spans 12 residues. The whole variable domain, remainder taken from reference TRBV29-1 and TRBJ1-1, is SAVISQKPSRDICQRGTSLTIQCQVDSQVTMMFWYRQQPGQSLTLIATANQGSEATYESGFVIDKFPISRPNLTFSTLTVSNMSPEDSSIYLCSVAQMNTEAFFGQGTRLTVV.

The rearrangement links TRBV15 to TRBJ1-5, with TRBD1 identical over 7 bases. CDR3 length equals 16 residues. Trimming at V came to 0 bases and at J to 4 bases, leaving 6 bases not matched to a gene. CDR1 and CDR2 from the germline V gene are LNHNV and YYDKDF (reference sequence). The CDR3 region has the DNA TGTGCCACCAGCAGAGATCAGGGGGTGAGGAATCAGCCCCAGCATTTT. As protein: CATSRDQGVRNQPQHF. Combining the CDR3 with reference TRBV15 and TRBJ1-5 gives the whole variable domain DAMVIQNPRYQVTQFGKPVTLSCSQTLNHNVMYWYQQKSSQAPKLLFHYYDKDFNNEADTPDNFQSRRPNTSFCFLDIRSPGLGDTAMYLCATSRDQGVRNQPQHFGDGTRLSIL.

The chain joins TRBV3-1 (or the pseudogene TRBV3-2) to TRBJ1-1, with a possible D match to TRBD1 (5 bases). The CDR3 has 13 residues. Trimming stripped 4 bases from V and 12 bases from J, with 18 bases between. CDR1 is LGHDT and CDR2 is YNNKEL in the germline V gene (reference sequence). The CDR3 DNA reads as TGTGCCAGCAGCCCCGCCATACTCGGGACTACTTTCTTT. It translates to CASSPAILGTTFF.

The chain recombines TRBV27 with TRBJ2-7; 12 positions agree with TRBD1. The germline gives CDR1 MNHEY, CDR2 SMNVEV (reference sequence). The ends lost 5 bases at V and 3 bases at J; junction bases unmatched: 11. The CDR3 totals 17 residues. The CDR3 coding sequence is TGTGCCAGCAGTACAGGTTTTGGGGACAGGGGGCTCTACGAGCAGTACTTC. Protein sequence: CASSTGFGDRGLYEQYF.

V is TRBV4-3 and J is TRBJ1-1; unclear D gene. With 4 bases removed from V and 1 base from J, the gap between germline ends came to 7 bases. The CDR3 runs 13 residues. The germline V gene encodes CDR1 LGHNA and CDR2 YSLEER. The DNA for the CDR3 is TGCGCCAGCAGCCTCAGTGAGAACACTGAAGCTTTCTTT. This translates into CASSLSENTEAFF.

Points on this clone: Other DNA sequences of this sample code for an identical CDR3. The chain employs TRBV5-1 and TRBJ1-2, with 12 bases matching TRBD1. Germline V gene sequence: CDR1 SGHRS, CDR2 YFSETQ. V lost 0 bases, J lost 7 bases, and 4 bases stayed unmatched. CDR3 size: 15 residues. The CDR3 DNA is TGCGCCAGCAGCTTGGAGGGACAGGGGGCGGGTGGCTACACCTTC. This codes for CASSLEGQGAGGYTF.

The V call is TRBV28, the J call TRBJ1-2, with 8 positions matching TRBD1. Germline CDR1 reads MDHEN; CDR2 reads SYDVKM. The CDR3 consists of 13 residues. V was clipped by 7 bases and J by 6 bases; unmatched bases: 7. The CDR3 DNA reads as TGTGCCAGCACTGTCAGGGGGCGGAATGGCTACACCTTC. Protein product: CASTVRGRNGYTF.

This CDR3 is CASSPSQGIGYGYTF. CDR3 sequence (DNA): TGTGCCAGCAGTCCGTCACAGGGGATAGGGTATGGCTACACCTTC. This chain links TRBV28 with TRBJ1-2, with TRBD1 matching 7 bases. V lost 5 bases and J lost 5; bases outside the gene matches: 11. The CDR3 extends over 15 amino acids. The V gene's germline CDR1 is MDHEN and CDR2 SYDVKM.

This rearrangement joins TRBV29-1 to TRBJ2-1; D perhaps matches TRBD2 (7 bases). This CDR3 is 12 amino acids long. Trimming left V 1 base short and J 10 bases short, with 11 bases between. Germline V gene sequence: CDR1 SQVTM, CDR2 ANQGSEA. The DNA of the CDR3 is TGCAGCGTTGAAGGGGGGGGCCGAGAGCAGTTCTTC. Translation gives CSVEGGGREQFF.

The chain links TRBV18 to TRBJ1-1; TRBD1 matches at 9 bases. The CDR3 is 14 amino acids. V lost 5 bases, J lost 1 base, and 2 bases stayed unmatched. CDR1 is KGHSH and CDR2 is LQKENI in the germline V gene. CDR3 sequence: CASSLDRGNTEAFF. The CDR3 coding sequence is TGTGCCAGCTCATTGGACAGGGGGAACACTGAAGCTTTCTTT. Supplemented by reference TRBV18 and TRBJ1-1, the full variable domain reads NAGVMQNPRHLVRRRGQEARLRCSPMKGHSHVYWYRQLPEEGLKFMVYLQKENIIDESGMPKERFSAEFPKEGPSILRIQQVVRGDSAAYFCASSLDRGNTEAFFGQGTRLTVV.

This chain connects TRBV2 to TRBJ2-3, with 9 positions matching TRBD2. The germline gives CDR1 SNHLY, CDR2 FYNNEI. The CDR3 sequence is 16 residues long. Trimming at V came to 2 bases and at J to 9 bases, leaving 12 bases not matched to a gene. The CDR3 DNA follows: TGTGCCAGCAGTGAATTGCCGGCGGGGGGGCTGGCGACGCAGTATTTT. Translation: CASSELPAGGLATQYF.

The chain links TRBV19 to TRBJ1-5, with TRBD1 matching 8 bases. The junction had 7 bases not matched to a gene; V was cut back by 7 bases and J by 2 bases. Per the germline V gene, CDR1 is LNHDA and CDR2 is SQIVND (reference sequence). CDR3 length: 15 residues. CDR3 bases: TGTGCCAGTACCCCGGACAGGGTTGGCAATCAGCCCCAGCATTTT. Its protein product is CASTPDRVGNQPQHF.

The V gene is TRBV7-9, the J gene TRBJ1-4; the match to TRBD1 covers 10 bases. This CDR3 is built from 15 residues. V dropped 5 bases and J dropped 4; count of bases not matched to a gene: 4. Germline CDR1 reads SEHNR; CDR2 reads FQNEAQ (reference sequence). CDR3 DNA sequence: TGTGCCAGCAGCCGACAGGGGGCCCTTAATGAAAAACTGTTTTTT. It encodes CASSRQGALNEKLFF.

The chain has TRBV10-3 and TRBJ1-6; 10 nucleotides agree with TRBD1. Germline values: CDR1 ENHRY, CDR2 SYGVKD. The CDR3 runs to 14 residues. V shed 3 bases and J 9 bases; nucleotides not matched to a gene: 2. The CDR3 DNA is TGTGCCATCAGTGAAGGGGACAGGGGTTCACCCCTCCACTTT. This codes for CAISEGDRGSPLHF.

The rearrangement joins TRBV28 to TRBJ1-2; TRBD1 agrees at 8 bases. V gave up 5 bases and J gave up 5 bases; unmatched junction bases: 10. The germline V gene has CDR1 MDHEN and CDR2 SYDVKM. This CDR3 spans 15 amino acids. The chain's CDR3 is CASSPGDTGGYGYTF. In DNA form, the CDR3 reads TGTGCCAGCAGTCCCGGGGATACAGGGGGATATGGCTACACCTTC.

The chain employs TRBV5-1 and TRBJ2-1; 8 bases line up with TRBD2. The ends lost 6 bases at V and 8 bases at J; junction bases unmatched: 10. From germline, CDR1 is SGHRS and CDR2 YFSETQ. The CDR3 loop spans 14 amino acids. CDR3 bases: TGCGCCAGCAAATCCGGGGGGGCTGAGGATGAGCAGTTCTTC. Protein product: CASKSGGAEDEQFF. The full variable domain, rest sourced from reference TRBV5-1 and TRBJ2-1, is KAGVTQTPRYLIKTRGQQVTLSCSPISGHRSVSWYQQTPGQGLQFLFEYFSETQRNKGNFPGRFSGRQFSNSRSEMNVSTLELGDSALYLCASKSGGAEDEQFFGPGTRLTVL.

This clone has a single count. The rearrangement joins TRBV7-2 to TRBJ2-7; the D gene is possibly TRBD2 (5 bases). The germline CDR1 and CDR2 sequences are SGHTA and FQGNSA. This CDR3 is built from 14 residues. The V gene lost 0 bases and the J gene lost 2 bases, with 8 bases spanning the gap. CDR3 region: CASSLAGIPYEQYF. The CDR3 coding sequence is TGTGCCAGCAGCTTAGCCGGGATACCCTACGAGCAGTACTTC.

The V gene is TRBV28, the J gene TRBJ1-2; D unclear. This CDR3 contains 14 residues. V was shortened by 3 bases and J by 8 bases, with 16 bases between the two germline ends. Looked up from germline, CDR1 is MDHEN and CDR2 is SYDVKM. The CDR3 loop is CASSFGIYLRGYTF. The CDR3, as DNA: TGTGCCAGCAGTTTCGGGATCTACCTTCGGGGCTACACCTTC.

V is TRBV4-1 and J is TRBJ2-4; a possible D gene is TRBD2 (5 bases). Germline-derived CDR1 and CDR2 are MGHRA and YSYEKL. Trimming took 6 bases from V and 1 from J, leaving 13 bases between them. CDR3 length: 15 residues. The CDR3 loop reads CASRPGVEAKNIQYF. The CDR3 DNA follows: TGCGCCAGCAGACCCGGGGTCGAGGCCAAAAACATTCAGTACTTC.

The chain is built from TRBV29-1 and TRBJ2-2, with a possible D match to TRBD1 (6 bases). The CDR3 is made up of 13 amino acids. With 7 bases removed from V and 4 bases from J, the gap between germline ends came to 13 bases. Looked up from germline, CDR1 is SQVTM and CDR2 is ANQGSEA. In DNA form, the CDR3 reads TGCAGCGCTGGGGGCATCTTCACCGGGGAGCTGTTTTTT. Its translation is CSAGGIFTGELFF.

The chain recombines TRBV25-1 with TRBJ1-1, with D perhaps TRBD1 (6 bases). This CDR3 has 15 residues. V was shortened by 1 base and J by 4 bases, with 13 bases between the two germline ends. Per the germline V gene, CDR1 is MGHDK and CDR2 is SYGVNS. The DNA for the CDR3 is TGTGCCAGCAGTGAATCCCGGGGGGCAAGCACTGAAGCTTTCTTT. Amino acid sequence: CASSESRGASTEAFF. The complete variable domain, with remaining parts taken from reference TRBV25-1 and TRBJ1-1, reads EADIYQTPRYLVIGTGKKITLECSQTMGHDKMYWYQQDPGMELHLIHYSYGVNSTEKGDLSSESTVSRIRTEHFPLTLESARPSHTSQYLCASSESRGASTEAFFGQGTRLTVV.